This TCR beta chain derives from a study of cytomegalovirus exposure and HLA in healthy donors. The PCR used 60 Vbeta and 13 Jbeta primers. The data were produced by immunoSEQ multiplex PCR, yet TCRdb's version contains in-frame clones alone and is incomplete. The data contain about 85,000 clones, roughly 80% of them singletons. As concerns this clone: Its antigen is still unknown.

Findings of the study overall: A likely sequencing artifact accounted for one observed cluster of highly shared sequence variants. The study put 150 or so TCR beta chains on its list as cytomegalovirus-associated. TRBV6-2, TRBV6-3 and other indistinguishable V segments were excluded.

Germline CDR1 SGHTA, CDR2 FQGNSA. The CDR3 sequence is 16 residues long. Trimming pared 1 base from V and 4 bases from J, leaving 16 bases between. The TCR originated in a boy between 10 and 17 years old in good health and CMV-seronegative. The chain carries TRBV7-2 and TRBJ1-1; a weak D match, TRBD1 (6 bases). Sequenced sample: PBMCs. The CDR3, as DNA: TGTGCCAGCAGCTTAGTTTTAAGGGGGACGGGCACTGAAGCTTTCTTT. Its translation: CASSLVLRGTGTEAFF. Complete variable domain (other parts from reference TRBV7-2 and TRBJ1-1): GAGVSQSPSNKVTEKGKDVELRCDPISGHTALYWYRQSLGQGLEFLIYFQGNSAPDKSGLPSDRFSAERTGGSVSTLTIQRTQQEDSAVYLCASSLVLRGTGTEAFFGQGTRLTVV.